This T cell receptor beta chain was documented in a study of T-cell reconstitution after alpha-beta-depleted transplantation in children. TCRbeta library construction was performed incorporating unique molecular identifiers. A single record per CDR3 protein comes from TCRdb applying MiXCR to the PCR reads. The data hold some 280,000 distinct CDR3 sequences, with more than 8% observed a single time. The CDR3 covers 15 residues. J was trimmed by 3 bases and V by 7 bases; bases with no gene match: 8. Germline CDR1 reads WSHSY; CDR2 reads SAAADI. The sequences come from PBMCs from the stem cell graft donor, collected from the stem cell graft. The receptor's source is a human donor who donated a stem cell graft to a child with SCID. The chain uses TRBV10-2 and TRBJ2-2; the match to TRBD1 covers 7 bases. The CDR3 nucleotides are TGCGCCAGCAACGCCCGGACAGGAGACACCGGGGAGCTGTTTTTT. Translated, it gives CASNARTGDTGELFF.